This T cell receptor beta chain derives from a study of blood T cell repertoires in COVID-19 (dated by TCRdb to about 2020). Concerning the study at large: Samples covering the acute and convalescent phases of COVID-19 were provided by collaborators in the United States, Italy and Spain. The samples were drawn from two sources: the first 160 participants of the ongoing ImmuneRACE study, and about 1,300 subjects contributed by 6 global collaborators. HLA class I and class II types, where available, came from metadata supplied by the sample provider rather than from assay-based typing. Subjects who had been exposed to COVID-19, were actively infected with it, or had recovered from it provided the deeply sampled blood TCRbeta repertoires that made up the dataset. A de-identified subject ID, COVID-19 status, age in years and sex were almost always included in the sample metadata. A freely available public database, intended as a resource for researchers studying the immune response to SARS-CoV-2, is where the repertoires were released. The prospective study material was composed of cDNA or gDNA derived from T cells, B-cell-depleted T cells, or PBMCs.

The immunoSEQ Assay, a bias-controlled multiplex PCR, was used to amplify TCRbeta CDR3 regions from genomic DNA. As for how the authors treated the data: Within the assay, amplification of reference gene primers was used to estimate how many nucleated cells each sample contained. To quantify the absolute abundance of each unique TCRbeta CDR3 rearrangement, sequence reads were collapsed and filtered. For each sample, productive Simpson clonality was calculated as the square root of Simpson's diversity index over productive rearrangements. TCRdb re-hosts the immuneACCESS table, in-frame sequences only. Its copies lack some clones; in the studies checked, an unresolved V gene accounts for under half of them, and the cause for the rest is not known. V, J and clone size derive from that table, while D and trimming were established from the DNA sequence. The sample profile shows under 500,000 clones; roughly 87% of them were found once. The ten most abundant clones make up roughly 1.8% of the sample.

Regarding this clone: Its specific antigen is unknown. Base qualities are missing; no much larger clone stands one base away.

The paper as a whole reports these results and caveats: How much clinical and demographic metadata was included differed by source and by participant, and the metadata was provided uncurated.

The germline V and J ends show losses of 2 bases and 6 bases respectively, and no gene match explains 6 bases of the junction. CDR3 length: 15 amino acids, cysteine to phenylalanine. Solely the CDR3 DNA is kept, with 45 bases framed from the first base. Reading the germline V gene gives CDR1 SGDLS and CDR2 YYNGEE. Participants in the prospective study were aged about 18 to 95 years, lived in 24 United States geographic areas, and enrolled through a virtual design. Cohort assignment in the prospective study relied on participant-reported clinical history from a screening survey and a study questionnaire. In the prospective study, whole blood, serum and a nasopharyngeal or oropharyngeal swab were collected from each participant by mobile phlebotomists. Participants in the prospective study had the option to provide additional blood draws and questionnaires over a roughly 2-month period. Blood samples from the prospective study were shipped frozen or at room temperature prior to DNA extraction.

Recombination joined TRBV9 with TRBJ2-2; a stretch of 8 junction bases matches TRBD2. The sequenced material came from PBMCs or T cells enriched from blood (not recorded which). The source is a woman aged 18-29 years with acute COVID-19. The CDR3 protein: CASSVRTGGPGELFF. The DNA sequence reads TGTGCCAGCAGCGTTCGAACGGGGGGGCCCGGGGAGCTGTTTTTT.